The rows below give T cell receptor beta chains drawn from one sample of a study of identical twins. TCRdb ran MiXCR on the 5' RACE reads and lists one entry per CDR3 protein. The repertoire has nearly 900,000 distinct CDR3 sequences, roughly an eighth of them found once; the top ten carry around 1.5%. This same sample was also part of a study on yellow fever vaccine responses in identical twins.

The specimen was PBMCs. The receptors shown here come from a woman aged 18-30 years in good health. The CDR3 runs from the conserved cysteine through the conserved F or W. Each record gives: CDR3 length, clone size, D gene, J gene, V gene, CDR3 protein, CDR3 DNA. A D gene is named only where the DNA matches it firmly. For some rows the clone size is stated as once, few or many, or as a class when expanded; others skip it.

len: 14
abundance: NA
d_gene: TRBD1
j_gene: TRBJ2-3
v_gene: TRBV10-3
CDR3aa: CATERQGATDTQYF
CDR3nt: TGTGCCACTGAACGACAGGGGGCAACAGATACGCAGTATTTT

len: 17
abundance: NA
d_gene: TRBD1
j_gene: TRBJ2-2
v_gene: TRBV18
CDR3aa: CASSPGTGPSNTGELFF
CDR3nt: TGTGCCAGCTCACCGGGGACAGGCCCCTCGAACACCGGGGAGCTGTTTTTT

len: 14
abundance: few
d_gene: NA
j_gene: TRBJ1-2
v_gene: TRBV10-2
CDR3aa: CASRQTIQNYGYTF
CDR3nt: TGCGCCAGCAGACAAACTATACAGAACTATGGCTACACCTTC

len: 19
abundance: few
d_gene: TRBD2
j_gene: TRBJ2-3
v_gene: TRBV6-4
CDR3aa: CASSDSGPLAGGPTDTQYF
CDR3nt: TGTGCCAGCAGTGACTCGGGGCCACTAGCGGGGGGGCCAACAGATACGCAGTATTTT

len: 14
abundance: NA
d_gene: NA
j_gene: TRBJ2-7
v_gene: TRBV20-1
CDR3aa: CSADQGGGYYEQYF
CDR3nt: TGCAGTGCTGATCAAGGTGGGGGTTACTACGAGCAGTACTTC

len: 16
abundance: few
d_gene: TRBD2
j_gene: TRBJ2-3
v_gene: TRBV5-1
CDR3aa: CARGTSGRALRDTQYF
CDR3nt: TGCGCCAGAGGAACTAGCGGGAGGGCCTTGAGGGATACGCAGTATTTT

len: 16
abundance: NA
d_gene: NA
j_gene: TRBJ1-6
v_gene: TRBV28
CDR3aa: CASSFSRAPYNSPLHF
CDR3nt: TGTGCCAGCAGTTTTAGCAGGGCCCCTTATAATTCACCCCTCCACTTT

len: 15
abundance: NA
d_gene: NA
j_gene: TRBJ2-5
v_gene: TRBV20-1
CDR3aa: CSARDQNWYQETQYF
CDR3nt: TGCAGTGCTAGAGACCAGAACTGGTACCAAGAGACCCAGTACTTC

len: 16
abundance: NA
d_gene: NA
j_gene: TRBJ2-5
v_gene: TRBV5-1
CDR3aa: CASSSPGSAGRETQYF
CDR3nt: TGCGCCAGCAGCTCGCCGGGTTCTGCCGGCCGAGAGACCCAGTACTTC

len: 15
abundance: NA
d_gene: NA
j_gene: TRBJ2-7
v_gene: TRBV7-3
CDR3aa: CASPQARGPSYEQYF
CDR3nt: TGTGCCAGCCCGCAAGCGCGGGGTCCCTCCTACGAGCAGTACTTC

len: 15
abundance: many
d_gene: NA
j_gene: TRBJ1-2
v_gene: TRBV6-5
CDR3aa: CASSSTYTAGDGYTF
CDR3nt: TGTGCCAGCAGTTCAACCTATACTGCAGGGGATGGCTACACCTTC

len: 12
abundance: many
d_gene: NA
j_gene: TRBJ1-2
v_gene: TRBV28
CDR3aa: CASSVGFYGYTF
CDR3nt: TGTGCCAGCAGTGTGGGGTTCTATGGCTACACCTTC

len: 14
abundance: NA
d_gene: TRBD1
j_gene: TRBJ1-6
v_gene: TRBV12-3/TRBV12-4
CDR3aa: CASQPTGVSPPLHF
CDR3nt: TGTGCCAGCCAACCCACAGGGGTGTCTCCACCCCTCCACTTT

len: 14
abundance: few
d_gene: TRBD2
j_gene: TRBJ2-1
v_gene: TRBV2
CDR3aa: CASLLAALYNEQFF
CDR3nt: TGTGCCAGCCTACTAGCGGCGCTCTACAATGAGCAGTTCTTC

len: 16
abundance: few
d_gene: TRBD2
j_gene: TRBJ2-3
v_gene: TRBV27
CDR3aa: CASSGLTSGTADTQYF
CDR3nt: TGTGCCAGCAGTGGACTGACTAGCGGGACCGCAGATACGCAGTATTTT

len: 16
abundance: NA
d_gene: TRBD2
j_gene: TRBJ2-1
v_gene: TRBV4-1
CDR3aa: CASSQELGPTSAEQFF
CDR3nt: TGCGCCAGCAGCCAAGAATTAGGGCCTACTAGCGCTGAGCAGTTCTTC

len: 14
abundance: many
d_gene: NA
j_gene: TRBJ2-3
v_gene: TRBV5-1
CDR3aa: CASSLGQRQDTQYF
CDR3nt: TGCGCCAGCAGCTTGGGGCAGCGTCAAGATACGCAGTATTTT

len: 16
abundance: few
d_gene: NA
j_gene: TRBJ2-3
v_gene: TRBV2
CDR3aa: CASSEFSSQNTDTQYF
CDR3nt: TGTGCCAGCAGTGAATTTTCTAGCCAAAACACAGATACGCAGTATTTT

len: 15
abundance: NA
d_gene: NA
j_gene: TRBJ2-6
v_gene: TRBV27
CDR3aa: CASSQRVTGANVLTF
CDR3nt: TGTGCCAGCAGCCAACGGGTTACTGGGGCCAACGTCCTGACTTTC

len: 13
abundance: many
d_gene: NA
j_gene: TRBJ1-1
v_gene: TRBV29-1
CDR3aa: CSVGGRGNTEAFF
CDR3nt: TGCAGCGTTGGGGGACGGGGGAACACTGAAGCTTTCTTT

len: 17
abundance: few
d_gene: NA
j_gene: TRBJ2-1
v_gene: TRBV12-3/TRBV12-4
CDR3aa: CASSFRSGTSSYNEQFF
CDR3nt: TGTGCCAGCAGTTTTCGGTCCGGCACGAGCTCCTACAATGAGCAGTTCTTC

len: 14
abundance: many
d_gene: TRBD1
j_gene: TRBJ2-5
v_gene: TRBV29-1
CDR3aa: CSVALDRVQETQYF
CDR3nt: TGCAGCGTTGCCCTGGACAGGGTCCAAGAGACCCAGTACTTC

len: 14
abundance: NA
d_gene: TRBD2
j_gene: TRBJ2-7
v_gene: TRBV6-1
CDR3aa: CASSSGTSNYEQYF
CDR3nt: TGTGCCAGCAGCTCCGGGACTAGTAACTACGAGCAGTACTTC

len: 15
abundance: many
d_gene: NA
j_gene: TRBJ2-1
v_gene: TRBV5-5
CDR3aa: CASSFRDISYNEQFF
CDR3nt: TGTGCCAGCAGCTTCCGGGACATCTCCTACAATGAGCAGTTCTTC

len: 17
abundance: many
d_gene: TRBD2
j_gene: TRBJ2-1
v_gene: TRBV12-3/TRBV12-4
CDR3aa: CASSSPGLAESYNEQFF
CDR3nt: TGTGCCAGCAGTTCTCCGGGACTAGCGGAATCCTACAATGAGCAGTTCTTC

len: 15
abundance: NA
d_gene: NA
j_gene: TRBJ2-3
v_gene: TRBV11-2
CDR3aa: CASSFLGQTTDTQYF
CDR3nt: TGTGCCAGCAGCTTCCTTGGACAGACAACAGATACGCAGTATTTT

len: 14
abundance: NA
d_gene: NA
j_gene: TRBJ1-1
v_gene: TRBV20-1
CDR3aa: CSARGEAPRTEAFF
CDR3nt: TGCAGTGCCCGAGGGGAGGCGCCGAGGACTGAAGCTTTCTTT

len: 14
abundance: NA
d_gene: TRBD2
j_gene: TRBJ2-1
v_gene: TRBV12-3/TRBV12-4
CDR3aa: CATLAPSGVDEQFF
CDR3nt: TGTGCCACCCTCGCCCCCAGCGGGGTCGATGAGCAGTTCTTC

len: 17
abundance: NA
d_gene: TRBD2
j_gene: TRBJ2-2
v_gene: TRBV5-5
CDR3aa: CASSVRLAGLDTGELFF
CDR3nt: TGTGCCAGCAGCGTTCGACTAGCGGGACTGGACACCGGGGAGCTGTTTTTT

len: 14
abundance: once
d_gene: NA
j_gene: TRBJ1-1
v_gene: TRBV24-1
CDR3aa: CATAEAGMNTEAFF
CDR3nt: TGTGCCACCGCCGAGGCGGGGATGAACACTGAAGCTTTCTTT

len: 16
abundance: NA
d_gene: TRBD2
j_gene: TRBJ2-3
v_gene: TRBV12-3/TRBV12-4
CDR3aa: CASSRTFGGGGDTQYF
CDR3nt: TGTGCCAGCAGTCGAACATTTGGGGGGGGTGGAGATACGCAGTATTTT

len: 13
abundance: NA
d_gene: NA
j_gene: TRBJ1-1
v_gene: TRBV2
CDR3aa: CASRDTRGIEAFF
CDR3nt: TGTGCCAGCAGGGACACAAGGGGGATTGAAGCTTTCTTT

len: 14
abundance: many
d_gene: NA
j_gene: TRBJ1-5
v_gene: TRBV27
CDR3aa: CASPPGQNNQPQHF
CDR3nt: TGTGCCAGCCCCCCAGGGCAGAACAATCAGCCCCAGCATTTT

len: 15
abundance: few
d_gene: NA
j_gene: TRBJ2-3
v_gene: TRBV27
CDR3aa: CASRALGTSTDTQYF
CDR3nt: TGTGCCAGCAGGGCGCTAGGAACTAGCACAGATACGCAGTATTTT

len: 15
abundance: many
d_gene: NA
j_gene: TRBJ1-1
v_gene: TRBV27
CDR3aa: CASSLSSGLNTEAFF
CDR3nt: TGTGCCAGCAGTTTATCGTCAGGGCTGAACACTGAAGCTTTCTTT

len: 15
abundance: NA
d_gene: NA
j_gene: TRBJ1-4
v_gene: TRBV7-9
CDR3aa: CASSAGTMENEKLFF
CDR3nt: TGTGCCAGCAGCGCGGGGACGATGGAAAATGAAAAACTGTTTTTT

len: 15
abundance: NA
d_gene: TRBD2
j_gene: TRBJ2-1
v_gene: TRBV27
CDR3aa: CASSSSPGLSNEQFF
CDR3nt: TGTGCCAGCAGTTCAAGTCCGGGACTATCCAATGAGCAGTTCTTC

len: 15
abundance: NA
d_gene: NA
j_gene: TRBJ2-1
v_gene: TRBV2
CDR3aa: CANKREGTGYNEQFF
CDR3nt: TGTGCCAACAAGAGGGAGGGGACAGGCTACAATGAGCAGTTCTTC

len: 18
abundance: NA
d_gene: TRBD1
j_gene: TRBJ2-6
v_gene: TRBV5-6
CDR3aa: CASSTTGQGNSGANVLTF
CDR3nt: TGTGCCAGCAGCACCACCGGACAGGGAAACTCTGGGGCCAACGTCCTGACTTTC

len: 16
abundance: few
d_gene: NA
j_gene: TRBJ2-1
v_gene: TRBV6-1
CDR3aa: CASSPDSFSSYNEQFF
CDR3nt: TGTGCCAGCAGTCCGGACTCTTTCTCCTCCTACAATGAGCAGTTCTTC

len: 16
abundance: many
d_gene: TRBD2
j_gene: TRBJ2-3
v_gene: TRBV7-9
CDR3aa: CASSPGLAGGSDTQYF
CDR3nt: TGTGCCAGCAGCCCCGGACTAGCGGGAGGATCAGATACGCAGTATTTT

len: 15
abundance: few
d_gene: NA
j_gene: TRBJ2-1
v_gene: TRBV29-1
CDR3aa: CSVEGSGSSYNEQFF
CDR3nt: TGCAGCGTTGAAGGGTCGGGGTCCTCCTACAATGAGCAGTTCTTC

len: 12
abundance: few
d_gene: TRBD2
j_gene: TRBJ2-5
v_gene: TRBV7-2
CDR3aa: CASRTSAETQYF
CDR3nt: TGTGCCAGCAGGACTAGCGCAGAGACCCAGTACTTC

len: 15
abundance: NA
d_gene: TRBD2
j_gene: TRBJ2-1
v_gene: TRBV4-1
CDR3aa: CASSERTSEYNEQFF
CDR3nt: TGCGCCAGCAGCGAAAGGACTAGCGAGTACAATGAGCAGTTCTTC

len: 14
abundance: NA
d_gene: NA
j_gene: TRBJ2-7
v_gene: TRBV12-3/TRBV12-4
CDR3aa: CASSLSDTSSRQYF
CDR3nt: TGTGCCAGCAGTTTATCCGACACGAGTTCGAGGCAGTACTTC

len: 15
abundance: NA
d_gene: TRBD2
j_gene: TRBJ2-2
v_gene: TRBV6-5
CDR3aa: CASSLLAEGSGELFF
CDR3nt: TGTGCCAGCAGTTTACTAGCGGAAGGGAGCGGGGAGCTGTTTTTT

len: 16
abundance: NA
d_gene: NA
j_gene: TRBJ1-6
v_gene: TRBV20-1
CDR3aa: CSARGGGISYNSPLHF
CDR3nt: TGCAGTGCCCGGGGGGGGGGAATCTCCTATAATTCACCCCTCCACTTT

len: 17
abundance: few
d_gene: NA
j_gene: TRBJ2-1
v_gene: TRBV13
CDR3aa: CASSLGPRQIGNNEQFF
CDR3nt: TGTGCCAGCAGCTTAGGGCCACGGCAAATCGGTAACAATGAGCAGTTCTTC

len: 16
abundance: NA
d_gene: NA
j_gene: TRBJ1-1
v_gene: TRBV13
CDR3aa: CASSSGTEKRNTEAFF
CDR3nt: TGTGCCAGCAGCTCCGGTACGGAAAAAAGGAACACTGAAGCTTTCTTT

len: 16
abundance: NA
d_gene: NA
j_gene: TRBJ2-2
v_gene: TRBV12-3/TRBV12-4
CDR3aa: CASSFGLASNTGELFF
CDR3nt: TGTGCCAGCAGTTTTGGGTTAGCCTCGAACACCGGGGAGCTGTTTTTT

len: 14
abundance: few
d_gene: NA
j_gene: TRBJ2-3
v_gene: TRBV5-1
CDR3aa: CASSLDLEGDTQYF
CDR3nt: TGCGCCAGCAGCTTGGATTTGGAAGGCGATACGCAGTATTTT

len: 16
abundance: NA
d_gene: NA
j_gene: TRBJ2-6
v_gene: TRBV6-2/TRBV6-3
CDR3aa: CASSKLLLSGANVLTF
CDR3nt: TGTGCCAGCAGCAAACTCCTCCTATCTGGGGCCAACGTCCTGACTTTC

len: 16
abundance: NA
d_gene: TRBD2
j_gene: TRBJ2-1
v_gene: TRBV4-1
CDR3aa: CASSQVSGRANNEQFF
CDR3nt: TGCGCCAGCAGCCAAGTGAGCGGGAGGGCCAACAATGAGCAGTTCTTC

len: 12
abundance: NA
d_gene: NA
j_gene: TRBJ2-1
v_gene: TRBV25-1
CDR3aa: CASTNRRGEQFF
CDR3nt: TGTGCCAGCACCAATAGGCGCGGTGAGCAGTTCTTC

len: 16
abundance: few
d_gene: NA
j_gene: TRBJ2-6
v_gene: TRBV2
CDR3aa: CAPRVRGSSGANVLTF
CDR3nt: TGTGCCCCCCGGGTTCGGGGTAGCTCTGGGGCCAACGTCCTGACTTTC